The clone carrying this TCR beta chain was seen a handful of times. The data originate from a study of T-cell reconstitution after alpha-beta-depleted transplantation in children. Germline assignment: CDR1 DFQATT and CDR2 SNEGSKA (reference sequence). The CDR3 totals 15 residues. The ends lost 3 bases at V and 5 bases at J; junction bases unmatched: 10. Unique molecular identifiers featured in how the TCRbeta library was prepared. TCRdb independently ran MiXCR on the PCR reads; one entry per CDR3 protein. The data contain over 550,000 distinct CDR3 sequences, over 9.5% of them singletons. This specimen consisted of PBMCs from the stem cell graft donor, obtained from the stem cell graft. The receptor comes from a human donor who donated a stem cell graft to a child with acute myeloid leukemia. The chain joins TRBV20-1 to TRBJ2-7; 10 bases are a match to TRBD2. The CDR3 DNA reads TGCAGTGCTAGTTCCAGCGGGAGGGGACAGGACGAGCAGTACTTC. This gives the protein CSASSSGRGQDEQYF.